A selection of T cell receptor beta chains follows, all from one sample in a study of shared clonotypes between healthy human individuals. Only in-frame clones appear in the TCRdb table, and some are missing; sequencing was by immunoSEQ multiplex PCR. The sample records millions of clones, 93% being singletons. The sample consisted of naive CD4+ T cells from PBMCs. Receptor source: a man younger than 35 in good health. Some clones in this sample may be carry-over from other donors' samples. Both conserved end residues are part of each CDR3. Fields, in order: V gene, clone size, J gene, D gene, CDR3 DNA, CDR3 protein. The D gene is left open where the match is weak. Clone size appears in some rows only: once, few, many, or a class for an expanded clone.

>TRBV4-1|once|TRBJ2-7|-
TGCGCCAGCAGCCACAATTACAAACGAGAGGGCCACGAGCAGTACTTC
CASSHNYKREGHEQYF
>TRBV9|-|TRBJ2-7|TRBD2
TGTGCCAGCAGCGGCGGACTAGCGGGACAGTACGAGCAGTACTTC
CASSGGLAGQYEQYF
>TRBV4-1|once|TRBJ2-3|TRBD2
TGCGCCAGCAGCGCCTCCGGGACTAGCGGGAGGGCCGGAGCTGCAGATACGCAGTATTTT
CASSASGTSGRAGAADTQYF
>TRBV7-9|-|TRBJ2-5|-
TGTGCCAGCAGCCCCGCCCTGGGGCGAGGGAAACAAGAGACCCAGTACTTC
CASSPALGRGKQETQYF
>TRBV2|-|TRBJ2-1|TRBD2
TGTGCCAGCAGTGGAGGGACTAGCGGCTCGTTTCAGAGGGAGCAGTTCTTC
CASSGGTSGSFQREQFF
>TRBV6-5|-|TRBJ1-1|TRBD1
TGTGCCAGCAGTAAGACGGGACAGCTTAACACTGAAGCTTTCTTT
CASSKTGQLNTEAFF
>TRBV7-2|-|TRBJ1-5|TRBD1
TGTGCCAGCAGCCAATCGCAGGGGGGCGCGGTTCAGCCCCAGCATTTT
CASSQSQGGAVQPQHF
>TRBV9|-|TRBJ2-7|-
TGTGCCAGCAGCGCAACTAATGGGGATTACGAGCAGTACTTC
CASSATNGDYEQYF
>TRBV7-2|-|TRBJ2-1|-
TGTGCCAGCAGCTTAGACAGGAGCTCCTACAATGAGCAGTTCTTC
CASSLDRSSYNEQFF
>TRBV2|-|TRBJ2-2|-
TGTGCCAGCAGGGGGAGACAGGTGAACACCGGGGAGCTGTTTTTT
CASRGRQVNTGELFF
>TRBV4-2|-|TRBJ1-2|TRBD1
TGTGCCAGCACCTCCTCGGACAGGGGAAAAGGCTACACCTTC
CASTSSDRGKGYTF
>TRBV11-3|-|TRBJ2-5|-
TGTGCCAGCAGCCGGGAAATTCAAGAGACCCAGTACTTC
CASSREIQETQYF
>TRBV11-2|-|TRBJ2-3|-
TGTGCCAGCAGCTTAGAGGGACTGCGCACAGATACGCAGTATTTT
CASSLEGLRTDTQYF
>TRBV11-2|-|TRBJ2-2|-
TGTGCCAGCAGCTTAATCCGGGGCACCGGGGAGCTGTTTTTT
CASSLIRGTGELFF
>TRBV5-6|-|TRBJ1-1|TRBD1
TGTGCCAGCAGCCTCCAATACAGGGGAAAGAACACTGAAGCTTTCTTT
CASSLQYRGKNTEAFF
>TRBV28|once|TRBJ1-1|-
TGTGCCAGCAGTCCTACGCAGGGGAGATCCACTGAAGCTTTCTTT
CASSPTQGRSTEAFF
>TRBV4-3|-|TRBJ2-7|-
TGCGCCAGCAGCCACGTCTACTCCGGGACAAGTTCCTACGAGCAGTACTTC
CASSHVYSGTSSYEQYF
>TRBV4-1|-|TRBJ2-2|-
TGCGCCAGCAGACCGGACTCCGAGCTGAACACCGGGGAGCTGTTTTTT
CASRPDSELNTGELFF
>TRBV19|-|TRBJ2-7|TRBD2
TGTGCCAGTAGATCCAGCGGGGGGGTAGAGCAGTACTTC
CASRSSGGVEQYF
>TRBV5-1|-|TRBJ2-7|TRBD1
TGCGCCAGCAGGGGCGGGGACAGGGCCGTGGAGCAGTACTTC
CASRGGDRAVEQYF
>TRBV7-2|-|TRBJ2-5|TRBD1
TGTGCCAGCAGCTTAGCATCCGGGACAGGGGCATTTGGAGAGACCCAGTACTTC
CASSLASGTGAFGETQYF
>TRBV5-1|-|TRBJ2-5|TRBD2
TGCGCCAGCAGCTTTGGACTAGCGGGAGGTGAGACCCAGTACTTC
CASSFGLAGGETQYF
>TRBV27|once|TRBJ1-2|-
TGTGCCAGCAGTTTATCTGGCAGGGTAGCGAATACTAACTATGGCTACACCTTC
CASSLSGRVANTNYGYTF
>TRBV5-1|-|TRBJ1-4|TRBD1
TGCGCCAGCAGCCCTACCAGGGGGCCTGCGGGTGAAAAACTGTTTTTT
CASSPTRGPAGEKLFF
>TRBV9|-|TRBJ2-5|TRBD2
TGTGCCAGCAGCGTAGGGTCGAGCGGGGGTAGGGAAGAGACCCAGTACTTC
CASSVGSSGGREETQYF
>TRBV5-1|-|TRBJ2-3|-
TGCGCCAGCGCGAAGGGAAACGCATTTACAGATACGCAGTATTTT
CASAKGNAFTDTQYF
>TRBV28|-|TRBJ2-7|TRBD2
TGTGCCAGCAGGCTCACTAGCGGGAAGACCTACGAGCAGTACTTC
CASRLTSGKTYEQYF
>TRBV6-6|once|TRBJ2-3|-
TGTGCCAGCAGACCAAGCCGACCTTTCACAGATACGCAGTATTTT
CASRPSRPFTDTQYF
>TRBV9|-|TRBJ2-3|-
TGTGCCAGCAGCGTAGTGGTCGATACGCAGTATTTT
CASSVVVDTQYF
>TRBV7-9|once|TRBJ1-1|TRBD1
TGTGCCAGCAGCGAATCGGGACAGGGGGTCTGGACTGAAGCTTTCTTT
CASSESGQGVWTEAFF
>TRBV5-1|-|TRBJ2-7|TRBD1
TGCGCCAGCAGCTTGACCCGGGACAGACCCGCCTACGAGCAGTACTTC
CASSLTRDRPAYEQYF
>TRBV18|once|TRBJ2-3|-
TGTGCCAGCTCGTCGCTCCCCGACAGCACAGATACGCAGTATTTT
CASSSLPDSTDTQYF
>TRBV5-1|-|TRBJ1-4|-
TGCGCCAGCAGCTTCGGGCAGGGTGATGAAAAACTGTTTTTT
CASSFGQGDEKLFF
>TRBV5-4|-|TRBJ2-7|TRBD2
TGTGCCAGCTCCGGGGGACTAGAGGGTCACGAGCAGTACTTC
CASSGGLEGHEQYF
>TRBV9|-|TRBJ2-7|-
TGTGCCAGCAGCGTAGTCGACAGCCTTGGGGAGCAGTACTTC
CASSVVDSLGEQYF
>TRBV15|-|TRBJ2-7|-
TGTGCCACCAGCAGAGGGCCAGCTGCCGCCTACGAGCAGTACTTC
CATSRGPAAAYEQYF
>TRBV18|-|TRBJ2-1|TRBD2
TGTGCCAGCTCACCTATACTAGCGACGGACAATGAGCAGTTCTTC
CASSPILATDNEQFF
>TRBV6-5|-|TRBJ1-2|TRBD1
TGTGCCAGCAGCCGGACAGGGGAGGATGGCTACACCTTC
CASSRTGEDGYTF
>TRBV7-9|-|TRBJ2-7|-
TGTGCCAGCAGCCCCGGGCAGGGGTTCGACGAGCAGTACTTC
CASSPGQGFDEQYF
>TRBV5-1|-|TRBJ1-3|TRBD1
TGCGCCAGCAGCTTGGAGGGACAGGGAGGAAACACCATATATTTT
CASSLEGQGGNTIYF
>TRBV6-1|-|TRBJ2-1|TRBD2
TGTGCCAGCAGTGAACTCGGAATAGCGGGAGGAAATTACAATGAGCAGTTCTTC
CASSELGIAGGNYNEQFF
>TRBV19|-|TRBJ1-2|-
TGTGCCAGTAGTGAACAGTCTTGGTATGAGGACGGCTACACCTTC
CASSEQSWYEDGYTF
>TRBV5-6|-|TRBJ2-7|TRBD2
TGTGCCAGCAGCTTGGTATCTAGCGGGAGGGCCCAGTACTTC
CASSLVSSGRAQYF
>TRBV2|-|TRBJ1-1|-
TGTGCCAGCAGTCAGGGAGCGAAAAACACTGAAGCTTTCTTT
CASSQGAKNTEAFF
>TRBV2|-|TRBJ1-4|TRBD1
TGTGCCAGCAGAGCGGACAGGGCGTTCGGCGTAGGGGAAAAACTGTTTTTT
CASRADRAFGVGEKLFF
>TRBV11-2|-|TRBJ2-7|-
TGTGCCAGCAGCTTGAAACCCAATTCCGGGTCTGGGGCCCACGAGCAGTACTTC
CASSLKPNSGSGAHEQYF
>TRBV4-1|-|TRBJ2-7|TRBD2
TGCGCCAGCAGCCAAGGGGCGACTAGCGGGACCTACGAGCAGTACTTC
CASSQGATSGTYEQYF
>TRBV5-6|-|TRBJ2-7|-
TGTGCCAGCAAGAGGGACGTCGGCTACGAGCAGTACTTC
CASKRDVGYEQYF
>TRBV29-1|-|TRBJ1-2|TRBD1
TGCAGCGTTGAAGATCTGGGTCAGGGGGCTTTTGGCTACACCTTC
CSVEDLGQGAFGYTF
>TRBV29-1|-|TRBJ2-1|TRBD2
TGCAGCGTGGCCAGCAGGCTAGCGGGGTACAATGAGCAGTTCTTC
CSVASRLAGYNEQFF
>TRBV6-1|-|TRBJ1-1|TRBD1
TGTGCCAGCAGTGGTCCCGGGACAGGGAACACTGAAGCTTTCTTT
CASSGPGTGNTEAFF
>TRBV29-1|-|TRBJ2-7|-
TGCAGCGTTGAAGATCCGGATTACGAGCAGTACTTC
CSVEDPDYEQYF
>TRBV11-2|-|TRBJ2-1|TRBD2
TGTGCCAGCAGCCTCGGGGGGGACTACAATGAGCAGTTCTTC
CASSLGGDYNEQFF
>TRBV7-2|-|TRBJ2-7|-
TGTGCCAGCAGCTTAGGTGTGCAGCGATACGAGCAGTACTTT
CASSLGVQRYEQYF
>TRBV6-5|-|TRBJ2-6|-
TGTGCCAGCAGTTTCCTACAGGGTTCTGGGGCCAACGTCCTGACTTTC
CASSFLQGSGANVLTF